This T cell receptor beta chain was documented in a study of response to subunit inactivated influenza vaccine. MiXCR, run by TCRdb on the RT-PCR reads, gives a single entry per CDR3 protein. This sample yields some 540,000 distinct CDR3 sequences, of which under 30% are seen a single time; about 2.8% belongs to the top ten. This clonotype was seen a few times. CDR3 size: 12 residues. Germline V lookup: CDR1 SGHTS, CDR2 YDEGEE. The V end was cut by 1 base, the J end by 7 bases, with 6 bases between. This sample was also put to use in a study of T cells expressing NK-cell markers. As that report states: UMIs were included in TCR beta cDNA generated by 5'RACE template switching. Out of eight donors sequenced, seven tested HCMV-seropositive and the remaining one seronegative.

Sequencing used CD4+ T cells sorted from PBMCs, obtained less than 13 days after vaccination. This chain uses TRBV5-8 with TRBJ2-1; D remains ambiguous. This clonotype was obtained from a man aged 50-59 years who received an inactivated influenza vaccine. In DNA form, the CDR3 reads TGTGCCAGCAGCTTGCTCGCGAATGAGCAGTTCTTC. This translates into CASSLLANEQFF.